The rows below give T cell receptor beta chains drawn from one sample of a study of CD8 T cells in ankylosing spondylitis. TCRdb reanalysed the 5' RACE reads using MiXCR and keeps one entry per CDR3 protein. The sample shows fewer than 750,000 distinct CDR3 sequences, around a fifth of them seen only once. Source material: blood, either unsorted or a sorted T cell fraction (not recorded which). These TCRs come from a male donor with ankylosing spondylitis. CDR3s include the opening cysteine and the closing phenylalanine or tryptophan. D genes are given only for firm matches.

j_call v_call cdr3_length d_call cdr3_aa
TRBJ1-1 TRBV11-3 13 TRBD1 CASKDRSGTEAFF
TRBJ2-7 TRBV5-6 17 . CASSRGPGRNIPYEQYF
TRBJ1-1 TRBV12-3/TRBV12-4 13 . CASSTGVGTEAFF
TRBJ1-1 TRBV20-1 14 TRBD1 CSAPGQGAYTEAFF
TRBJ2-1 TRBV4-2 15 TRBD2 CASSQVTSGNNEQFF
TRBJ1-6 TRBV4-1 15 . CASSQGTDGNSPLHF
TRBJ2-7 TRBV10-3 13 . CAISFQGGDEQYF
TRBJ2-7 TRBV4-1 14 . CASSQEHGAYEQYF
TRBJ1-2 TRBV14 13 . CASSQNGVGGYTF
TRBJ1-2 TRBV27 17 . CASSSDTPREGHYGYTF
TRBJ2-1 TRBV2 14 TRBD2 CASRREGRNNEQFF
TRBJ1-1 TRBV4-1 16 . CASSQQGGGINTEAFF
TRBJ2-1 TRBV9 17 TRBD1 CASSAQGANFIYNEQFF
TRBJ2-1 TRBV5-1 16 TRBD2 CASSLGASGSNNEQFF
TRBJ2-1 TRBV12-3/TRBV12-4 12 . CASSSYLVRQFF
TRBJ2-2 TRBV2 13 . CASTRAGTGELFF
TRBJ2-7 TRBV12-3/TRBV12-4 14 TRBD2 CASSFLAGSYEQYF
TRBJ1-3 TRBV5-1 14 . CASRRTVSGNTIYF
TRBJ2-7 TRBV10-1 13 . CASNAGARGEQYF
TRBJ1-1 TRBV5-1 15 TRBD1 CASSGSQGRVTEAFF
TRBJ2-2 TRBV29-1 15 TRBD1 CSVDLTGGAGGELFF
TRBJ1-1 TRBV5-5 15 TRBD1 CASSSSATGSTEAFF